This T cell receptor beta chain is from a study (dated by TCRdb to about 2015). Looking at the study overall: Whether tumor-infiltrating Tregs in breast cancer are recruited from blood Tregs or converted in situ from other CD4+ T cell subsets was tested. Results the study describes overall, beyond this receptor: The larger-cohort validation was restricted to a single TCR beta V-J rearrangement rather than whole repertoires. The TCR alpha and beta sequences of tumor-infiltrating Tregs showed the greatest overlap with tumor naive CD4+ T cells, followed by blood naive CD4+ T cells. The TCR gene usage of tumor memory CD4+ T cells clustered together with blood and lymph node memory CD4+ cells and with lymph node naive CD4+ cells.

Including the terminal cysteine and phenylalanine, the CDR3 comprises 15 residues. Left in the record is the CDR3 DNA by itself, 45 bases read in frame from the first base. CDR1 SGHTA and CDR2 FQGNSA were looked up in the germline V gene. V is clipped by 0 bases and J by 2 bases, and the sequence between their germline boundaries is 8 bases long. Amplification of full-length TCR variable regions was done by 5' RACE PCR using constant-region reverse primers, and this step was followed by semi-nested PCR with Nested Universal Primer A. The ReliaPrep RNA Cell Miniprep System was used to extract total RNA, which was then reverse transcribed into 5'RACE-ready cDNA with the SMARTer RACE 5'/3' Kit. Full-length TCR alpha and beta libraries were barcoded with multiplex adaptors and sequenced on an Illumina MiSeq. The original methods were these. For each of nine subset-tissue groups, sequencing data from the five patients were pooled, and the groups were compared by unsupervised clustering of TCR gene usage. The Morisita-Horn index was used to calculate repertoire similarity, with shared sequences weighted according to their contribution to each repertoire. Using fastp trimming at Q25 and MiXCR clonotype assembly, TCRdb reanalyzed the public sequencing data and kept in-frame beta chains. Duplicate CDR3 protein sequences are folded into a single record with the most common DNA and genes. For this entry, the V and J calls and clone size follow TCRdb and not the study's own pipeline. Within this sample are about 40,000 distinct CDR3 sequences, with under 20% of them counted one time only. Under 3.5% of the sample is taken by the ten largest.

On this clonotype itself: It has no known antigen specificity. No much larger clone is present one base from it, and per-base qualities are unavailable.

The Miltenyi Naive CD4+ T Cell Isolation kit was used to purify naive CD4+ T cells, and Tregs were depleted with CD25 microbeads. Tregs, naive and memory CD4+ T cells from tumor, blood and ipsilateral draining lymph nodes of five breast cancer patients underwent full-length TCR alpha and beta sequencing. Tumor tissue and lymph nodes obtained by ipsilateral axillary dissection were perfused with PBS, cut into small pieces and digested using collagenase I and hyaluronidase. Ficoll density gradient centrifugation was used to isolate mononuclear cells from either lymph nodes or under 65 ml of peripheral blood. A purity exceeding 90% was confirmed by FACS for the sorted cell populations.

The chain was built from TRBV7-2 and TRBJ1-3, and the D gene may be TRBD1, 5 bases matching. The sample comprised naive CD4+ T cells sorted from a lymph node. The sample's cell subset or site, from its label and the paper: naive CD4+ T cells, CD4+CD45RA+CD25-. The source is a female donor with breast cancer. The CDR3 protein sequence reads: CASSLAPGPGNTIYF. The DNA is TGTGCCAGCAGCTTAGCCCCAGGGCCTGGAAACACCATATATTTT. Outside the CDR3, residues come from the reference TRBV7-2 and TRBJ1-3 proteins, so the full variable domain is: GAGVSQSPSNKVTEKGKDVELRCDPISGHTALYWYRQSLGQGLEFLIYFQGNSAPDKSGLPSDRFSAERTGGSVSTLTIQRTQQEDSAVYLCASSLAPGPGNTIYFGEGSWLTVV.